The rows below give T cell receptor beta chains drawn from one sample of a study of technical replicates of blood from a handful of donors. TCRdb's copy holds only in-frame clones and misses some; the assay was immunoSEQ multiplex PCR. This sample carries fewer than 100,000 clones, 95% to 98% of them seen once, and the ten largest clones take around 0.18%. Input material: T cells isolated from PBMCs. These receptors all come from a human donor in good health. CDR3s include the opening cysteine and the closing phenylalanine or tryptophan. The D gene is left open where the match is weak. For some rows the clone size is stated as once, few or many, or as a class when expanded; others skip it.

clone size	V gene	J gene	D gene	CDR3 protein	CDR3 DNA
-	TRBV29-1	TRBJ2-1	-	CSVDRFSYNEQFF	TGCAGCGTCGACAGGTTCTCCTACAATGAGCAGTTCTTC
-	TRBV29-1	TRBJ1-1	-	CSVETGRMNTEAFF	TGCAGCGTTGAGACAGGACGGATGAACACTGAAGCTTTCTTT
-	TRBV29-1	TRBJ2-1	-	CSVEDVQVVQFF	TGCAGCGTTGAAGACGTTCAGGTGGTGCAGTTCTTC
-	TRBV10-2	TRBJ2-5	TRBD2	CASMAAGVAETQYF	TGCGCCAGCATGGCAGCGGGAGTTGCAGAGACCCAGTACTTC
-	TRBV29-1	TRBJ2-3	TRBD1	CSARDRVVADTQYF	TGCAGCGCCAGAGACAGGGTTGTGGCAGATACGCAGTATTTT
once	TRBV6-1	TRBJ1-2	TRBD1	CASSEGTGVRGYTF	TGTGCCAGCAGTGAGGGCACAGGGGTTCGAGGCTACACCTTC
-	TRBV6-5	TRBJ2-7	-	CASSYSSSSEQYF	TGTGCCAGCAGTTACTCTTCTAGTTCCGAGCAGTACTTC
-	TRBV7-9	TRBJ2-7	-	CASQGSEQYF	TGTGCCAGCCAGGGGAGCGAGCAGTACTTC
-	TRBV6-5	TRBJ2-7	-	CASSYWRGQSYEQYF	TGTGCCAGCAGTTATTGGCGGGGGCAGTCCTACGAGCAGTACTTC
-	TRBV9	TRBJ2-7	TRBD2	CASSVGLAAGGEQYF	TGTGCCAGCAGCGTAGGACTAGCGGCCGGGGGCGAGCAGTACTTC
-	TRBV5-5	TRBJ1-1	-	CASNDSEGRAFF	TGTGCCAGTAATGACTCGGAGGGGCGAGCTTTCTTT
once	TRBV5-1	TRBJ2-5	TRBD2	CASSLTSGAQETQYF	TGCGCCAGCAGCTTGACTAGCGGGGCACAAGAGACCCAGTACTTC
-	TRBV19	TRBJ1-5	-	CASSLGARGQHF	TGTGCCAGTAGTCTCGGAGCCAGAGGCCAGCATTTT
-	TRBV29-1	TRBJ2-1	TRBD2	CSVGLAGGLWSYNEQFF	TGCAGCGTTGGGCTAGCGGGGGGGCTTTGGTCCTACAATGAGCAGTTCTTC
-	TRBV9	TRBJ2-1	TRBD2	CASSVESGRANEQFF	TGTGCCAGCAGCGTAGAAAGCGGGAGGGCCAATGAGCAGTTCTTC
-	TRBV5-4	TRBJ1-4	-	CASSLGGIGEKLFF	TGTGCCAGCAGCTTGGGAGGAATCGGAGAAAAACTGTTTTTT
-	TRBV15	TRBJ2-7	-	CATSRDLGGLEQYF	TGTGCCACCAGCAGGGACTTAGGGGGTCTCGAGCAGTACTTC
-	TRBV7-9	TRBJ1-4	-	CASSLDGQGANEKLFF	TGTGCCAGCAGCTTAGATGGGCAGGGCGCGAATGAAAAACTGTTTTTT
once	TRBV7-9	TRBJ2-7	-	CASSLLGGAYEQYF	TGTGCCAGCAGCTTACTCGGCGGAGCCTACGAGCAGTACTTC
-	TRBV4-1	TRBJ1-1	TRBD1	CASSRDRGSTEAFF	TGCGCCAGCAGCCGGGACAGGGGGAGTACTGAAGCTTTCTTT
-	TRBV10-1	TRBJ2-1	-	CASSLAVHDEQFF	TGCGCCAGCAGCCTCGCAGTTCACGATGAGCAGTTCTTC
-	TRBV7-9	TRBJ1-5	TRBD1	CASSLGQGVQPQHF	TGTGCCAGCAGCCTCGGACAGGGCGTCCAGCCCCAGCATTTT
-	TRBV6-5	TRBJ2-1	-	CASSVNLAIEQFF	TGTGCCAGCAGCGTCAACTTAGCGATTGAGCAGTTCTTC
-	TRBV11-2	TRBJ2-7	-	CASSFALATAVYEQYF	TGTGCCAGCAGCTTTGCCCTGGCGACAGCTGTCTACGAGCAGTACTTC
-	TRBV11-2	TRBJ2-1	-	CASSTTQLQFF	TGTGCCAGCAGTACGACACAACTGCAGTTCTTC
-	TRBV4-2	TRBJ2-1	TRBD2	CASSHPNSGSSYNEQFF	TGTGCCAGCAGCCATCCGAATAGCGGGAGCTCCTACAATGAGCAGTTCTTC
-	TRBV7-9	TRBJ1-1	-	CASSLKGQGRQNTEAFF	TGTGCCAGCAGCCTCAAAGGCCAAGGAAGACAGAACACTGAAGCTTTCTTT
-	TRBV6-5	TRBJ1-1	-	CASSYFKMTAGTEAFF	TGTGCCAGCAGTTACTTTAAAATGACAGCTGGCACTGAAGCTTTCTTT
-	TRBV5-6	TRBJ1-2	-	CASSFPKSDYGYTF	TGTGCCAGCAGCTTCCCCAAATCAGACTATGGCTACACCTTC
-	TRBV5-1	TRBJ1-1	-	CASSDLRVGVSEAFF	TGCGCCAGCAGCGATTTAAGGGTGGGAGTGTCTGAAGCTTTCTTT
-	TRBV6-5	TRBJ2-7	-	CASSYQSGSYEQYF	TGTGCCAGCAGTTATCAAAGCGGTTCCTACGAGCAGTACTTC
-	TRBV5-1	TRBJ1-4	-	CASSLDPGATNEKLFF	TGCGCCAGCAGCTTGGACCCAGGTGCAACTAATGAAAAACTGTTTTTT